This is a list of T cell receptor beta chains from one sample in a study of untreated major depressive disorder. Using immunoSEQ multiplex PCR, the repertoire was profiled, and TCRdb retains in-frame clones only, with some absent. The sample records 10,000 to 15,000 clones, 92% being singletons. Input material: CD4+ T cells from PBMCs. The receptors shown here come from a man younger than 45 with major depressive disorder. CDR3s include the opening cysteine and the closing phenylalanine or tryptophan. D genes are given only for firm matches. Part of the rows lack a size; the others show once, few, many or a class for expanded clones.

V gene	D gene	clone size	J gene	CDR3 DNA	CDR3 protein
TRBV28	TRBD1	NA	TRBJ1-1	TGTGCCAGCACCCGGACAGGGCAGGACACTGAAGCTTTCTTT	CASTRTGQDTEAFF
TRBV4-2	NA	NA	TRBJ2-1	TGTGCCAGCAGCCAAGATGGAAATAGCCCCCATGAGCAGTTCTTC	CASSQDGNSPHEQFF
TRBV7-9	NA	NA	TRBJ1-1	TGTGCCAGCAGCCCGGGGGGATTCAACACTGAAGCTTTCTTT	CASSPGGFNTEAFF
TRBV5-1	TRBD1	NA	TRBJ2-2	TGCGCCAGCAGCTTAGGACAGGGGACGGTCGGGGAGCTGTTTTTT	CASSLGQGTVGELFF
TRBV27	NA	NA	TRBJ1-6	TGTGCCAGCAGTACCCTTGGGCTTCGTTCACCCCTCCACTTT	CASSTLGLRSPLHF
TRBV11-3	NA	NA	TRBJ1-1	TGTGCCAGCAGCTTGTTCAGGGGCACTGAAGCTTTCTTT	CASSLFRGTEAFF
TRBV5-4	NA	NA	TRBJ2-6	TGTGCCAGCAGCTTGTACCGCCTCTCTGGGGCCAACGTCCTGACTTTC	CASSLYRLSGANVLTF
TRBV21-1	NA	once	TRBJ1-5	TGTGCCAGCGTACTGGAGCCGAGGACAGGGGGCATTCAGCCCCAGCATTTT	CASVLEPRTGGIQPQHF
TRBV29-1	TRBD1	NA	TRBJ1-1	TGCAGCGCCTCCGGGACAGGGGGCTCGGTCGCTGAAGCTTTCTTT	CSASGTGGSVAEAFF
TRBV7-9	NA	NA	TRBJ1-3	TGTGCCAGCAGCTCTCCGAACACCATATATTTT	CASSSPNTIYF
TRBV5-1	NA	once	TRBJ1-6	TGCGCCAGCAGCTCGGGGTCTCTTAATTCACCCCTCCACTTT	CASSSGSLNSPLHF
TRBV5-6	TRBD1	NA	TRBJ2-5	TGTGCCAGCAGCTCGCCACAGGGGGGCGAGACCCAGTACTTC	CASSSPQGGETQYF
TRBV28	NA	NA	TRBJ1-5	TGTGCCAGCATTTACAATCGCGGGCAGCCCCAGCATTTT	CASIYNRGQPQHF
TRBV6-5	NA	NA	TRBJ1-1	TGTGCCAGCATGTGGAGGGCTGAAGCTTTCTTT	CASMWRAEAFF
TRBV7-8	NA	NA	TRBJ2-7	TGTGCCAGCAGCTTAACGGGACTCTCCTACGAGCAGTACTTC	CASSLTGLSYEQYF
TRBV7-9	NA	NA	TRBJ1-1	TGTGCCAGCAGTTGGGGACGGCAGAACACTGAAGCTTTCTTT	CASSWGRQNTEAFF
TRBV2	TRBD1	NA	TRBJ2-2	TGTGCCAGCAGTAAGACAGGGCGTATGGGAACCGGGGAGCTGTTTTTT	CASSKTGRMGTGELFF
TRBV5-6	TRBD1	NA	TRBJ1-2	TGTGCCAGCAGCCCCGGACAGGCCACGGGCTACACCTTC	CASSPGQATGYTF
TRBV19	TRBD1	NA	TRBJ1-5	TGTGCCAGTAGTATAGAGGGGGGACAGCCCTATCAGCCCCAGCATTTT	CASSIEGGQPYQPQHF
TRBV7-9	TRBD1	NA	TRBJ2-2	TGTGCCAGCAGCTTAGGGCGCCAGGGGGCACGGACCGGGGAGCTGTTTTTT	CASSLGRQGARTGELFF
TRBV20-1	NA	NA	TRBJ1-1	TGCAGTGCTAGAGGGGGGACTGAAGCTTTCTTT	CSARGGTEAFF
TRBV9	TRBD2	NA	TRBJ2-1	TGTGCCAGCAGCGTAGGCAGCGGGGGGGCCTTCTATGAGCAGTTCTTC	CASSVGSGGAFYEQFF
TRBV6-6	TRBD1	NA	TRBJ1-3	TGTGCCAGCAATCCGACAGGGACTGGAAACACCATATATTTT	CASNPTGTGNTIYF
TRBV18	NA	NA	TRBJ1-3	TGTGCCAGCTCTCGAGACCCCTCTGGAAACACCATATATTTT	CASSRDPSGNTIYF
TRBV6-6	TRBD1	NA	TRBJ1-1	TGTGCCAGCAGCCCCGGGACAGGGTCTTTGAGCACTGAAGCTTTCTTT	CASSPGTGSLSTEAFF
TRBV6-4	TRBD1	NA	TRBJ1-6	TGTGCCAGCAGTGTTGACAGGGTCTCACCCCTCCACTTT	CASSVDRVSPLHF
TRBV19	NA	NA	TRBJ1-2	TGTGCCAGTAGTCCCGGCACAGGGTATGGCTACACCTTC	CASSPGTGYGYTF
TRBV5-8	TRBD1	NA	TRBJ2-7	TGTGCCAGCAGCCGGGACAGGGGCTACGAGCAGTACTTC	CASSRDRGYEQYF
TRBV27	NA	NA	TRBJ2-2	TGTGCCAGCATTCACCGGGACCTATCTTACACCGGGGAGCTGTTTTTT	CASIHRDLSYTGELFF
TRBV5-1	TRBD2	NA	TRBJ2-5	TGCGCCAGCAGCATTGGGCGGGGGGGCTCAGAGACCCAGTACTTC	CASSIGRGGSETQYF
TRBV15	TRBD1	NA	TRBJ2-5	TGTGCCACCAGCGGTGACAGGGGGCAAGAGACCCAGTACTTC	CATSGDRGQETQYF
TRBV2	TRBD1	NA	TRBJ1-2	TGTGCCAGCAGCGACGGGACAGTCCGGGGCGACACCTTC	CASSDGTVRGDTF
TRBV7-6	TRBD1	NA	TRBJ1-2	TGTGCCAGCAGCCACGACAGGGGGCGTCCGATTAGCTATGGCTACACCTTC	CASSHDRGRPISYGYTF
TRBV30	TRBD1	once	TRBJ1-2	TGTGCCTGGGACAGGGGGCTATTCTATGGCTACACCTTC	CAWDRGLFYGYTF
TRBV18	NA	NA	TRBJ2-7	TGTGCCAGCTCACCCCTCTTTGAGGGCGAGCAGTACTTC	CASSPLFEGEQYF
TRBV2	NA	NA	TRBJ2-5	TGTGCCAGCAGTGAAATAAGGGGCCCCCAAGAGACCCAGTACTTC	CASSEIRGPQETQYF
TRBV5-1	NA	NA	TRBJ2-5	TGCGCCACCAGAATAGGGTCCCAAGAGACCCAGTACTTC	CATRIGSQETQYF
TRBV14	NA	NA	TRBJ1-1	TGTGCCAGCAGCCAAGAACGGCTGATGAACACTGAAGCTTTCTTT	CASSQERLMNTEAFF
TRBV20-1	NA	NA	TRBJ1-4	TGCAGTGCTAGGATCGGGAAACTGTTTTTT	CSARIGKLFF
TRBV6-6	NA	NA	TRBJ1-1	TGTGCCAGCAGTGCGGGGGCGTCATACACTGAAGCTTTCTTT	CASSAGASYTEAFF
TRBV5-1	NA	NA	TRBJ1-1	TGCGCCAGCAGCTTGCTGGCGGGGATGAACACTGAAGCTTTCTTT	CASSLLAGMNTEAFF
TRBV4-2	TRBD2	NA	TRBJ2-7	TGTGCCAGCAGCCACTCTAGCGGGGGCTACGAGCAGTACTTC	CASSHSSGGYEQYF
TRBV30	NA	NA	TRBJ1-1	TGTGCCTGGAGTGTCTTAGGGTCGAACACTGAAGCTTTCTTT	CAWSVLGSNTEAFF
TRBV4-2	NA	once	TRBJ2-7	TGTGCCAGCAGCCGAGACAGGCACCGATACGAGCAGTACTTC	CASSRDRHRYEQYF
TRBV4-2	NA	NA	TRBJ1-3	TGTGCCAGCAGCCGAGACGGACTGGCCTCTGGAAACACCATATATTTT	CASSRDGLASGNTIYF